This entry lists 3 T cell receptor beta chains sequenced from one sample in a study of response to subunit inactivated influenza vaccine. TCRdb re-called the RT-PCR reads with MiXCR, one entry per CDR3 protein. Of 800,000 to 1,000,000 distinct CDR3 sequences in the sample, 21% were seen once. The material sequenced was PBMCs from blood, taken roughly 5 days after vaccination. The origin of the receptors is a man between 45 and 60 years old who received an inactivated influenza vaccine.

This clonotype appeared a few times. The gene calls are TRBV6-1 and TRBJ2-3; no definite D call. V shed 6 bases and J shed 1 base, with 11 bases lying between them. CDR1 and CDR2 (germline): MNHNS, SASEGT. The CDR3 is 14 amino acids. CDR3 sequence (DNA): TGTGCCAGCAGGCGACTTGTGGGCACAGATACGCAGTATTTT. Residues: CASRRLVGTDTQYF.

The chain joins TRBV20-1 to TRBJ2-7; 9 positions match TRBD2. V gave up 6 bases and J gave up 6 bases; unmatched junction bases: 6. Per the germline V gene, CDR1 is DFQATT and CDR2 is SNEGSKA (reference sequence). The CDR3 extends over 12 amino acids. Written as DNA, the CDR3 is TGCAGTGCCGGGCTAGCGGGACTCGAGCAGTACTTC. It translates to CSAGLAGLEQYF.

The chain is built from TRBV10-2 and TRBJ1-5, with D uncertain. Trimming shortened V by 3 bases and J by 2 bases, and 5 bases separated the two germline ends. The CDR3 totals 13 residues. Germline V gene lookup returns CDR1 WSHSY and CDR2 SAAADI. The CDR3 DNA sequence: TGCGCCAGCAGTGAAATGGGCAATCAGCCCCAGCATTTT. This gives the protein CASSEMGNQPQHF.